The present T cell receptor (beta chain) was sequenced within a study of T cells in localized non-small cell lung cancer (dated by TCRdb to between 2020 and 2021). About the investigation overall: T cell repertoires of about 240 early-stage NSCLC patients were analyzed, with tumors being compared against uninvolved tumor-adjacent lungs. Of the NSCLC patients, around 130 were male and approximately 110 were female, and the mean age was around 66 years. The cohort consisted of approximately 240 treatment-naive NSCLC patients whose localized lung tumors had been resected. What the study reported, not specific to this receptor: Because multi-region tumor sequencing was not done, intratumor heterogeneity could not be ruled out. Of the top 100 tumor clones, a median of 57 were detected in paired uninvolved adjacent lung; roughly 26 were also among that lung's top 100. The highest T cell clonality was observed in uninvolved tumor-adjacent lung, where clonality exceeded that of tumor, suggesting that antigenic responses were more focused in uninvolved tumor-adjacent lung. Longer overall survival was associated with higher blood T cell density, whereas shorter survival was associated with higher adjacent-lung clonality. Because the study design was exploratory, TCR variables were selected using unadjusted p-values without false-discovery rate correction.

On this clone: The antigen it recognizes is unknown. No base qualities exist here, and no much larger clone lies one base off it.

The immunoSEQ Assay was used to sequence TCR beta CDR3 regions from DNA. In the original analysis: To compute T cell density, TCR beta template counts were normalized to usable DNA, which was estimated by amplifying housekeeping genes. Using the preseqR package, richness was estimated by extrapolating to 120,000 templates for tissue samples and 400,000 templates for PBMC samples. Clonality was defined as one minus Pielou's evenness. Differential abundance testing on productive amino-acid clonotypes, with a minimum total count of 5 and an alpha of 0.1, was used to identify tissue-enriched TCRs. The Jaccard Index and the Morisita Overlap Index were used to measure repertoire overlap between compartments. GLIPH clustered TCR beta CDR3s with public tetramer-defined viral CDR3s; viral motifs required at least three viral sequences plus V-gene enrichment. The source is immuneACCESS, and TCRdb retained only in-frame sequences with V and J called. Part of the clones is not carried over; for the studies checked, unresolved V genes explain less than half of this, and the remainder is unexplained. The D gene and trimming were derived from the DNA, and the V and J assignments and clone size from that table. The sample yields approximately 7,000 clones; around 40% were counted once. The top ten hold 6% to 8% of the sample.

At diagnosis, peripheral blood, uninvolved tumor-adjacent lung and tumor were collected and were preserved as a mix of fresh-frozen and FFPE material. The receptor was isolated from a man aged 40-75 years with stage III lung adenocarcinoma. The sample in question was lung tumor tissue, obtained before any cancer treatment.

Read as DNA, the sequence is TGTGCCTGGAGTGTACAGGGGACGGCGGCCCAGCATTTT. This yields the protein CAWSVQGTAAQHF. The sequence joins TRBV30 to TRBJ1-5; TRBD1 fits 7 bases in the junction. Reading the germline V gene (reference sequence) gives CDR1 GTSNPN and CDR2 SVGIG. The CDR3 covers 13 residues, taking in both the cysteine and the phenylalanine. This entry keeps only the CDR3 DNA: 39 bases, framed from base 1. From V the trimming removes 0 bases and from J it removes 11 bases, while the gene matches leave 7 bases of the junction unaccounted for.